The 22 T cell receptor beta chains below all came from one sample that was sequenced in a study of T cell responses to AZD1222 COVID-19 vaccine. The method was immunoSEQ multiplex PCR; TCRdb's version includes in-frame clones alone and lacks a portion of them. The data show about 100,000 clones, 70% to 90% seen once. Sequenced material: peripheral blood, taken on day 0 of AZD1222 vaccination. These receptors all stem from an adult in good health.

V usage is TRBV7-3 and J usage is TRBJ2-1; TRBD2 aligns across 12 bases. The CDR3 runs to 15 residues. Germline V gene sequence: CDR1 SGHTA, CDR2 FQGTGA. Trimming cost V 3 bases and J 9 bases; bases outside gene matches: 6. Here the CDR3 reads CASSFLAGGPGEQFF. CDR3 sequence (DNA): TGTGCCAGCAGCTTCCTAGCGGGAGGGCCCGGTGAGCAGTTCTTC.

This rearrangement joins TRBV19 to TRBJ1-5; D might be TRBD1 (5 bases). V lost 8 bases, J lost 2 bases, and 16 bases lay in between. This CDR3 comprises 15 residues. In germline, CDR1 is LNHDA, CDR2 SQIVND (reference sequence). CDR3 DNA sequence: TGTGCCAGTTCAAGCGGGTGGGACGGCAATCAGCCCCAGCATTTT. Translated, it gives CASSSGWDGNQPQHF.

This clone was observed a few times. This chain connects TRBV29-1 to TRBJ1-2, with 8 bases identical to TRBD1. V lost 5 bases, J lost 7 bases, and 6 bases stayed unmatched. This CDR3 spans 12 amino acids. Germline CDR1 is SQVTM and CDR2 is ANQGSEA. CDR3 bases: TGCAGCGTTACCGGGACAGGATTTGGCTACACCTTC. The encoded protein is CSVTGTGFGYTF.

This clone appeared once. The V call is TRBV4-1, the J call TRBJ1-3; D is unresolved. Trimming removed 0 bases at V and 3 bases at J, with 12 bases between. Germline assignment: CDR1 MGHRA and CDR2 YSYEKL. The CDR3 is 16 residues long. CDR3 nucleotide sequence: TGCGCCAGCAGCCAAGATCGTCCGGTGTATGGAAACACCATATATTTT. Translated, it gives CASSQDRPVYGNTIYF.

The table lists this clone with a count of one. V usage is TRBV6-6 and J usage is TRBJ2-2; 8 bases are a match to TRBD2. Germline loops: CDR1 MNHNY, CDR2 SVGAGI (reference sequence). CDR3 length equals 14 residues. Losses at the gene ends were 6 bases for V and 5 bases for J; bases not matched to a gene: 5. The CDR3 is CASSRTSGTGELFF. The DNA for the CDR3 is TGTGCCAGCAGCCGCACTAGCGGTACCGGGGAGCTGTTTTTT.

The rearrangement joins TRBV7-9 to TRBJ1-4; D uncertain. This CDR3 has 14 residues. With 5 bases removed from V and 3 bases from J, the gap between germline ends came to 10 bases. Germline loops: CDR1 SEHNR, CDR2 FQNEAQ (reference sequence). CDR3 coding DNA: TGTGCCAGCAGCATGACACGGCCTAATGAAAAACTGTTTTTT. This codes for CASSMTRPNEKLFF. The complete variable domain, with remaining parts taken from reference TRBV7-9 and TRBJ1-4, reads DTGVSQNPRHKITKRGQNVTFRCDPISEHNRLYWYRQTLGQGPEFLTYFQNEAQLEKSRLLSDRFSAERPKGSFSTLEIQRTEQGDSAMYLCASSMTRPNEKLFFGSGTQLSVL.

CDR3 nucleotides: TGTGCCAGCACCCTACAGGGGGCGACTGAAGCTTTCTTT. Residues: CASTLQGATEAFF. The V and J genes are TRBV12-3 or TRBV12-4 and TRBJ1-1; 9 nucleotides agree with TRBD1. V gave up 7 bases and J gave up 5 bases; unmatched junction bases: 5. This CDR3 has 13 amino acids.

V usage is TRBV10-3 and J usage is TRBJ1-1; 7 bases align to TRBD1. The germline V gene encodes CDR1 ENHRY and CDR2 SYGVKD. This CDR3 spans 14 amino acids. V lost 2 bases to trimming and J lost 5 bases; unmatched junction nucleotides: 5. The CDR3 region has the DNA TGTGCCATCAGTGAGAACAGGGGAAGGACTGAAGCTTTCTTT. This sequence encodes CAISENRGRTEAFF.

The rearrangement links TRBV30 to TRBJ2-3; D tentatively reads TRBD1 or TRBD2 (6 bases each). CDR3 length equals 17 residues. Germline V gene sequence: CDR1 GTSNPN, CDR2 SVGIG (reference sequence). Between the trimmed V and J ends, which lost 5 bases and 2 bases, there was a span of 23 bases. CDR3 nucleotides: TGTGCCTGGTGGGGGGACGGGACACCTTCCTCCACAGATACGCAGTATTTT. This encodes CAWWGDGTPSSTDTQYF.

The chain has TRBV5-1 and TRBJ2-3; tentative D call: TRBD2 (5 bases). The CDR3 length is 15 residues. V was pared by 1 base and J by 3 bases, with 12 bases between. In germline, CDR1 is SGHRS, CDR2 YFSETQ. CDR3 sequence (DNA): TGCGCCAGCAGCTTGCGGGGAATCTGGACAGATACGCAGTATTTT. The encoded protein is CASSLRGIWTDTQYF. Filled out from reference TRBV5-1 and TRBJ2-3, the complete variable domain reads KAGVTQTPRYLIKTRGQQVTLSCSPISGHRSVSWYQQTPGQGLQFLFEYFSETQRNKGNFPGRFSGRQFSNSRSEMNVSTLELGDSALYLCASSLRGIWTDTQYFGPGTRLTVL.

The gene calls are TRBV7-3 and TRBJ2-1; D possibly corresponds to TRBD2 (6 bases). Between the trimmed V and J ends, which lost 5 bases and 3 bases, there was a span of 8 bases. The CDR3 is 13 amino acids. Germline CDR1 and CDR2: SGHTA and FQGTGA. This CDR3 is CASSPGGYNEQFF. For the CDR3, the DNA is TGTGCCAGCAGCCCCGGGGGCTACAATGAGCAGTTCTTC.

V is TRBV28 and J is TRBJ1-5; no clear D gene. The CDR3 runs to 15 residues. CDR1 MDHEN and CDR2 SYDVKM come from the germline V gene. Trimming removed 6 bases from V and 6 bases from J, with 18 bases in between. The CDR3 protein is CASSLSGDNSQPQHF. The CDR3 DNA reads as TGTGCCAGCAGCCTCTCCGGGGATAACAGTCAGCCCCAGCATTTT.

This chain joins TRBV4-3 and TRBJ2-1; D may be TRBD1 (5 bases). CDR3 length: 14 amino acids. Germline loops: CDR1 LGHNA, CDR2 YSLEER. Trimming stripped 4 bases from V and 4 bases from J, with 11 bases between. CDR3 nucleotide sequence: TGCGCCAGCAGCCCTGGGGCTCTATACAATGAGCAGTTCTTC. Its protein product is CASSPGALYNEQFF.

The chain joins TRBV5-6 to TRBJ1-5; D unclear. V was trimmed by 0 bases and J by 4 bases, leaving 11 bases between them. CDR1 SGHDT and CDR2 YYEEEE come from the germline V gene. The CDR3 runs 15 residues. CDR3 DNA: TGTGCCAGCAGCTTGGGCGGGGTTCGGAATCAGCCCCAGCATTTT. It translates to CASSLGGVRNQPQHF. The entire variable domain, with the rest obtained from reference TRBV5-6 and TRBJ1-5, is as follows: DAGVTQSPTHLIKTRGQQVTLRCSPKSGHDTVSWYQQALGQGPQFIFQYYEEEERQRGNFPDRFSGHQFPNYSSELNVNALLLGDSALYLCASSLGGVRNQPQHFGDGTRLSIL.

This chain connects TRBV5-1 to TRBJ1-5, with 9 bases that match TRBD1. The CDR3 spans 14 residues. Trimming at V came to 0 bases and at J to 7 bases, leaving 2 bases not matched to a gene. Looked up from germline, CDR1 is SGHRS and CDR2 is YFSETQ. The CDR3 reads CASSLGTGVQPQHF. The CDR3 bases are TGCGCCAGCAGCTTGGGGACAGGGGTGCAGCCCCAGCATTTT.

CDR3 sequence reads: CASSLVGEGNQPQHF. CDR3 nucleotide sequence: TGTGCCAGCAGCTTGGTCGGGGAGGGCAATCAGCCCCAGCATTTT. V usage is TRBV7-9 and J usage is TRBJ1-5; D unresolved. V was pared by 3 bases and J by 2 bases, with 11 bases between. The CDR3 is made up of 15 amino acids. In germline, CDR1 is SEHNR, CDR2 FQNEAQ (reference sequence). The whole variable domain, filled in from reference TRBV7-9 and TRBJ1-5, reads DTGVSQNPRHKITKRGQNVTFRCDPISEHNRLYWYRQTLGQGPEFLTYFQNEAQLEKSRLLSDRFSAERPKGSFSTLEIQRTEQGDSAMYLCASSLVGEGNQPQHFGDGTRLSIL.

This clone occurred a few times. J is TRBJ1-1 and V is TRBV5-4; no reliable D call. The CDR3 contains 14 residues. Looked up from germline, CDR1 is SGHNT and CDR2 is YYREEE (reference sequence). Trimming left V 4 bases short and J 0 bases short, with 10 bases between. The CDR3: CASSRGGVNTEAFF. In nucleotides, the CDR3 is TGTGCCAGCAGCCGGGGTGGTGTGAACACTGAAGCTTTCTTT.

This CDR3 is CASSAGRITYTEAFF. CDR3 in DNA: TGTGCCAGCAGTGCGGGACGGATTACCTACACTGAAGCTTTCTTT. The chain couples TRBV28 to TRBJ1-1; TRBD1 is a possible D gene (5 bases). V shed 5 bases and J shed 3 bases, with 16 bases lying between them. CDR3 length: 15 amino acids. CDR1 is MDHEN, CDR2 SYDVKM, per germline.

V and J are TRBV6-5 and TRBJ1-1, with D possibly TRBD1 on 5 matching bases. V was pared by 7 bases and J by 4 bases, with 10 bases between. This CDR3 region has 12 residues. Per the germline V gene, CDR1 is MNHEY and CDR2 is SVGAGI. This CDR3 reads CASIRGGTEAFF. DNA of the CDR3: TGTGCCAGCATCCGGGGGGGCACTGAAGCTTTCTTT.

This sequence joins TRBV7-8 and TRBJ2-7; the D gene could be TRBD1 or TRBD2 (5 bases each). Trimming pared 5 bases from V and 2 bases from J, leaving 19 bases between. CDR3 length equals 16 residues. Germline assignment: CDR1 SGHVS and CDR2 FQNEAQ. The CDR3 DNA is TGTGCCAGCAGCCCACCCCCCCCAGTGGGGGCCTACGAGCAGTACTTC. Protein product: CASSPPPPVGAYEQYF.

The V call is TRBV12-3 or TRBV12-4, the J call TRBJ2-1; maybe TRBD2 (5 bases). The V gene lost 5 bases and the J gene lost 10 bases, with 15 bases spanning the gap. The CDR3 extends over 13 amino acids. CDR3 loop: CASSAGLSSEQFF. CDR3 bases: TGTGCCAGCAGTGCCGGACTGAGCTCGGAGCAGTTCTTC.

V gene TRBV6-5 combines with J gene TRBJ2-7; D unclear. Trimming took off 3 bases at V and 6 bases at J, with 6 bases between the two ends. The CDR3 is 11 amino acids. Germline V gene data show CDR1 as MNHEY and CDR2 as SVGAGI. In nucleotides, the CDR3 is TGTGCCAGCAGTTATTTGGGCGAGCAGTACTTC. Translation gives CASSYLGEQYF.